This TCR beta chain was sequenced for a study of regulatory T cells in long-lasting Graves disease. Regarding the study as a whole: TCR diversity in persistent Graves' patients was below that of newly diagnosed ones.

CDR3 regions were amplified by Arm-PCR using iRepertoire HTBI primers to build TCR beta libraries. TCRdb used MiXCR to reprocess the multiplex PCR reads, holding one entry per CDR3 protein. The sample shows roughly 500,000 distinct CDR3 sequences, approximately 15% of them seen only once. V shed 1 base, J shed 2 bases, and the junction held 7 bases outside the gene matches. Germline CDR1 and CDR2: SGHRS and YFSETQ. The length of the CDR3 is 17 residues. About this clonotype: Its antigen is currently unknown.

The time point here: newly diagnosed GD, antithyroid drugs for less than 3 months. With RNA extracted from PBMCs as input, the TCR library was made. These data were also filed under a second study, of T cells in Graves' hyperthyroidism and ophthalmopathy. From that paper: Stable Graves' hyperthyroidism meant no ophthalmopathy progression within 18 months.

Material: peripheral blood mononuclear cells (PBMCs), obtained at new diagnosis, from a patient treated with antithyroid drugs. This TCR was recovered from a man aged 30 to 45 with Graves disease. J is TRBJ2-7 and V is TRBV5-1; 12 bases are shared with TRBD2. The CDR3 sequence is CASSLKSRLAGAYEQYF. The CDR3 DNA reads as TGCGCCAGCAGCTTGAAGTCCCGACTAGCGGGAGCCTACGAGCAGTACTTC.